This TCR beta chain was documented in a study of T cell responses to AZD1222 COVID-19 vaccine (dated by TCRdb to the early 2020s). About the study as a whole: TCR sequencing was performed for more than 230 trial participants, of whom about 200 were given two doses of AZD1222 and around 26 were given two doses of MenACWY control vaccine. Trial participants were enrolled into age subgroups of 18-55, 56-69 and 70-plus years, which contained approximately 150, 28 and 58 TCR-sequenced participants, respectively.

Per the publication, the time point label means: baseline before first vaccination. The sample's treatment or condition label, decoded: meningococcal conjugate vaccine given as trial control. The vaccinee samples were drawn from two UK trials, COV001 and COV002, one of which was a single-blind randomized controlled phase 2/3 trial testing AZD1222 (ChAdOx1 nCoV-19) in healthy adults. For TCRbeta chain sequencing, PBMC samples from trial participants were taken at day 0 and at day 28 after the second dose. The CDR3 regions of human TCRbeta chains were analyzed by immunosequencing. In the source study's methods: TCRs in the repertoires were compared against a reference library of SARS-CoV-2-specific TCRs that had been generated with the MIRA antigen-specificity platform. Breadth meant the fraction of unique TCRs that were SARS-CoV-2-associated, whereas depth meant the fraction of total T cells that were SARS-CoV-2-associated. Using the MIRA data, each spike-specific TCR was mapped to the spike region that the TCR reacts to and placed in a CD4 or CD8 class. Log10-transformed breadth and depth values were compared by one-way ANOVA with Sidak's multiple comparisons tests. Held by TCRdb, this immuneACCESS table contains in-frame sequences only and omits some clones. Under half of the omission traces to an unresolved V gene where checked; the cause of the rest is unknown. V, J and clone size are those of that table, while D and trimming were read from the DNA. This sample lists about 93,000 clones; roughly 91% were detected once. The biggest ten clones account for less than 3.5% of the sample.

Worth noting for this clone: Its antigen remains undetermined. There are no base qualities to consult, and no much larger clone falls within one base.

Inclusive of the bounding cysteine and phenylalanine, the CDR3 is 12 residues long. CDR3 DNA is the only sequence kept; it has 36 bases, read in frame from the first base. Relative to germline, V is missing 5 bases and J is missing 9 bases, with 6 bases of the junction outside any gene match. General study outcomes and caveats: Conclusions about previously exposed vaccinees were limited because only a handful of AZD1222 recipients were SARS-CoV-2 seropositive at baseline. Because no day 14 peak-response samples were available, the repertoires could be characterized only after the peak T cell response. Nearly half of unique spike-specific TCRs reportedly recognized epitopes outside regions mutated in the B.1.351 and B.1.1.7 variants. The whole spike protein was spanned by vaccine-associated CD4 TCRs, and dominant responses were seen in regions 160-218 and 743-854. A significant rise in spike-specific TCR breadth and depth was observed after two AZD1222 doses relative to day 0 and relative to MenACWY recipients. Participants were mostly white British and included more females than males, and it was suggested by the authors that clonal diversity may have been underestimated. In the small 56-69-year group, the increase in depth fell short of significance, most likely because of low power.

This receptor was taken from an adult in good health. This specimen was peripheral blood, taken on day 0 of MenACWY control vaccination. Here the chain combines TRBV12-3 or TRBV12-4 and TRBJ1-2; the junction holds 7 bases that match TRBD1. The CDR3 corresponds to CASSPNRGSYTF. The sequence in DNA is TGTGCCAGCAGTCCCAACAGGGGAAGCTACACCTTC.